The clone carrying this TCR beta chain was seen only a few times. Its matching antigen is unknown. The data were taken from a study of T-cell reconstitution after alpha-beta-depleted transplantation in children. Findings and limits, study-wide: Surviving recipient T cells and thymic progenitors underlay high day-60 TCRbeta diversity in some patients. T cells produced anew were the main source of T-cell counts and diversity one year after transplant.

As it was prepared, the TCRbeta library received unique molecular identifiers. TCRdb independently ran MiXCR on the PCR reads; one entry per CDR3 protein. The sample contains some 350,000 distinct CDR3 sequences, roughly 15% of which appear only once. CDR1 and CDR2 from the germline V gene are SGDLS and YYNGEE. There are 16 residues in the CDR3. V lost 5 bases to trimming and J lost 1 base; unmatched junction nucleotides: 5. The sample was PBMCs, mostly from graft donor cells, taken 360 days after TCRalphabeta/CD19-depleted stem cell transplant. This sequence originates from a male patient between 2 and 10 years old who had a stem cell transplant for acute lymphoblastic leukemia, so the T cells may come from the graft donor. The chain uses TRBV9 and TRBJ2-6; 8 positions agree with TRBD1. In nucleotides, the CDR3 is TGTGCCAGCAGGCGGGACAGGTTTTCTGGGGCCAACGTCCTGACTTTC. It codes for CASRRDRFSGANVLTF.